These 5 T cell receptor beta chains were all obtained from the same sample, sequenced in a study of T cell repertoires and HLA-DP antigens. The table came from immunoSEQ multiplex PCR; TCRdb's copy has only in-frame clones and leaves some out. Of around 100,000 clones listed, 80% to 95% were seen once; the top ten hold about 0.27%. Antigens for these TCRs are unknown. Sequences were obtained from CD4+ T cells from PBMCs. The source is a woman between 18 and 30 years old in good health and CMV-seronegative.

The V gene is TRBV6-1, the J gene TRBJ2-1; 8 bases map to TRBD2. J lost 1 base, V lost 11 bases, and 7 bases had no gene match. The CDR3 is 14 amino acids. Germline V gene data show CDR1 as MNHNS and CDR2 as SASEGT. CDR3 sequence reads: CAVRGGGSYNEQFF. The CDR3 DNA follows: TGTGCCGTACGGGGGGGAGGATCCTACAATGAGCAGTTCTTC.

The V call is TRBV10-3, the J call TRBJ2-7; D unresolved. CDR3 size: 14 residues. With 0 bases removed from V and 0 bases from J, the gap between germline ends came to 6 bases. Per germline, CDR1 ENHRY and CDR2 SYGVKD. The CDR3 spells CAISESGTSYEQYF. The CDR3 bases are TGTGCCATCAGTGAGTCGGGCACCTCCTACGAGCAGTACTTC.

The chain joins TRBV18 to TRBJ2-2, with TRBD1 matching over 8 bases. The germline CDR1 and CDR2 sequences are KGHSH and LQKENI. The CDR3 runs to 14 residues. V trimming: 8 bases; J trimming: 2 bases; junction bases outside the gene matches: 4. The CDR3: CASAGQANTGELFF. The CDR3 region has the DNA TGTGCCAGCGCGGGACAGGCAAACACCGGGGAGCTGTTTTTT.

The chain links TRBV27 to TRBJ1-1, with D uncertain. The V and J ends lost 3 bases and 4 bases respectively, with 9 bases between them. CDR3 length equals 13 residues. Germline values: CDR1 MNHEY, CDR2 SMNVEV (reference sequence). CDR3 nucleotide sequence: TGTGCCAGCAGTTTCCTTGAAGGCACTGAAGCTTTCTTT. Its protein is CASSFLEGTEAFF.

J is TRBJ2-7 and V is TRBV28; D gene unclear. Per germline, CDR1 MDHEN and CDR2 SYDVKM. This CDR3 spans 11 amino acids. Trimming took off 7 bases at V and 4 bases at J, with 8 bases between the two ends. CDR3: CASTLGYEQYF. The CDR3 bases are TGTGCCAGCACGCTTGGATACGAGCAGTACTTC. The full variable domain, rest sourced from reference TRBV28 and TRBJ2-7, is DVKVTQSSRYLVKRTGEKVFLECVQDMDHENMFWYRQDPGLGLRLIYFSYDVKMKEKGDIPEGYSVSREKKERFSLILESASTNQTSMYLCASTLGYEQYFGPGTRLTVT.